One sample yielded the 27 T cell receptor beta chains listed below, sequenced in a study of blood T cell repertoires in COVID-19. Sequencing was performed with immunoSEQ multiplex PCR; in TCRdb, only in-frame clones are kept and a portion is missing. The sample holds about 51,000 clones, roughly 80% seen once. Sequencing was done on a sample of peripheral blood. The receptors originated from a man in his fifties with acute or convalescent COVID-19.

The V call is TRBV5-1, the J call TRBJ2-1; TRBD1 aligns across 8 bases. Germline CDR1 and CDR2: SGHRS and YFSETQ. The trim removed 0 bases at V and 6 bases at J, leaving 5 bases unmatched. The CDR3 has 15 residues. This chain's CDR3 is CASSLDGQGSNEQFF. CDR3 nucleotides: TGCGCCAGCAGCTTGGATGGACAGGGTAGCAATGAGCAGTTCTTC.

The chain joins TRBV29-1 to TRBJ1-2, with a weak D call TRBD1 (5 bases). This CDR3 contains 12 residues. Per germline, CDR1 SQVTM and CDR2 ANQGSEA. The V end was cut by 4 bases, the J end by 1 base, with 7 bases between. Written as DNA, the CDR3 is TGCAGCGTTGTACAGGTTAACTATGGCTACACCTTC. Amino acids: CSVVQVNYGYTF.

This clone was recorded a few times. The chain couples TRBV4-1 to TRBJ2-3; 8 nucleotides match TRBD2. This CDR3 spans 15 amino acids. With 4 bases clipped from V and 4 bases from J, the junction kept 7 bases outside the gene matches. Germline CDR1 reads MGHRA; CDR2 reads YSYEKL. The CDR3 loop is CASSRLAGGADTQYF. The CDR3 DNA is TGCGCCAGCAGCCGGCTAGCGGGTGGAGCAGATACGCAGTATTTT.

The chain uses TRBV20-1 and TRBJ1-2; no clear D. V was cut by 4 bases and J by 6 bases, with 3 bases left in between. This CDR3 is built from 9 residues. Germline lookup yields CDR1 DFQATT and CDR2 SNEGSKA (reference sequence). This CDR3 is CSATDGYTF. The CDR3 bases are TGCAGTGCTACGGATGGCTACACCTTC.

The chain recombines TRBV28 with TRBJ2-5; 9 nucleotides align to TRBD2. Germline CDR1 is MDHEN and CDR2 is SYDVKM. CDR3 size: 15 residues. The ends lost 4 bases at V and 1 base at J; junction bases unmatched: 4. The CDR3: CASSWGLAGQETQYF. The CDR3 DNA is TGTGCCAGCAGTTGGGGACTAGCAGGCCAAGAGACCCAGTACTTC.

Comments on this clone: Other DNA sequences in the same sample also yield this CDR3. This chain links TRBV5-4 with TRBJ2-7; 8 nucleotides agree with TRBD2. There are 15 residues in the CDR3. After removal of 0 bases from V and 2 bases from J, the junction contained 4 bases not matched to a gene. From germline, CDR1 is SGHNT and CDR2 YYREEE (reference sequence). The CDR3 region has the DNA TGTGCCAGCAGCTTGGTCGGGGGGGGCACCTACGAGCAGTACTTC. As protein: CASSLVGGGTYEQYF.

The gene calls are TRBV5-1 and TRBJ2-5, with D maybe TRBD2 (5 bases). V gave up 7 bases and J gave up 1 base, with 17 bases separating them. Germline V gene lookup returns CDR1 SGHRS and CDR2 YFSETQ. This CDR3 is built from 15 residues. In nucleotides, the CDR3 is TGCGCCAGCCGAGCTTCCGGACTTACCCAAGAGACCCAGTACTTC. The encoded protein is CASRASGLTQETQYF.

The J gene is TRBJ1-5, the V gene TRBV10-2; 7 nucleotides line up with TRBD1. The CDR3 consists of 15 residues. Trimming took 2 bases from V and 1 from J; bases not matched to a gene: 2. CDR1 is WSHSY and CDR2 is SAAADI in the germline V gene. CDR3 amino acids: CASSEEDRSNQPQHF. CDR3 in DNA: TGCGCCAGCAGTGAGGAGGACAGGAGCAATCAGCCCCAGCATTTT.

This chain connects TRBV25-1 to TRBJ2-7, with 7 bases matching TRBD1. V was clipped by 7 bases and J by 0 bases; unmatched bases: 6. CDR1 and CDR2 (germline): MGHDK, SYGVNS. CDR3 length: 14 amino acids. DNA for the CDR3: TGTGCCAGCACCCGACAGGGAAGCTCCTACGAGCAGTACTTC. It encodes CASTRQGSSYEQYF.

The chain joins TRBV3-1 (or the pseudogene TRBV3-2) to TRBJ2-2; D is possibly TRBD1 (6 bases). V lost 4 bases and J lost 4, with 10 bases in between. Germline lookup yields CDR1 LGHDT and CDR2 YNNKEL (reference sequence). CDR3 length: 14 residues. The CDR3, as DNA: TGTGCCAGCAGCCCCAGGGGTACCACCGGGGAGCTGTTTTTT. Its translation: CASSPRGTTGELFF.

As for this clone: Distinct nucleotide sequences in the sample also encode this CDR3. The chain employs TRBV6-5 and TRBJ1-1; D uncertain. V lost 0 bases, J lost 2 bases, and 10 bases lay in between. In germline, CDR1 is MNHEY, CDR2 SVGAGI. CDR3 length: 15 amino acids. The CDR3 sequence is CASSYSSRGNTEAFF. The CDR3 bases are TGTGCCAGCAGTTACTCGAGCCGGGGAAACACTGAAGCTTTCTTT.

Note on this clone: The sample holds other DNA sequences that translate to the same CDR3. The chain is built from TRBV5-5 and TRBJ1-2; 7 nucleotides match TRBD1. Germline V gene sequence: CDR1 SGHKS, CDR2 YYEKEE (reference sequence). The trim removed 3 bases at V and 2 bases at J, leaving 4 bases unmatched. This CDR3 spans 14 amino acids. CDR3 amino acids: CASSSGQANYGYTF. The CDR3 DNA reads TGTGCCAGCAGCTCAGGACAGGCGAACTATGGCTACACCTTC.

V usage is TRBV4-1 and J usage is TRBJ1-4; D is possibly TRBD1 (6 bases). CDR3 length: 16 residues. Between the trimmed V and J ends, which lost 0 bases and 4 bases, there was a span of 12 bases. The V gene's germline CDR1 is MGHRA and CDR2 YSYEKL. CDR3 DNA: TGCGCCAGCAGCCAAGAAGGGGGTGGTTATAATGAAAAACTGTTTTTT. It yields the protein CASSQEGGGYNEKLFF.

The chain couples TRBV28 to TRBJ2-2, with unresolved D. Germline CDR1 is MDHEN and CDR2 is SYDVKM. This CDR3 has 13 amino acids. Between the trimmed V and J ends, which lost 7 bases and 1 base, there was a span of 7 bases. The CDR3 DNA is TGTGCCAGCACTACCCTGAACACCGGGGAGCTGTTTTTT. This encodes CASTTLNTGELFF.

The genes are TRBV5-1 and TRBJ2-1; possible D gene TRBD1, 7 bases. Germline V gene data show CDR1 as SGHRS and CDR2 as YFSETQ. V was clipped by 4 bases and J by 6 bases, with 17 bases between them. The CDR3 runs 15 residues. CDR3 DNA sequence: TGCGCCAGCAGCGCCTCGGACAGGAGGGGCAATGAGCAGTTCTTC. Its translation: CASSASDRRGNEQFF.

This rearrangement joins TRBV5-1 to TRBJ1-2; D is unclear. V was clipped by 0 bases and J by 8 bases, with 14 bases between them. This CDR3 spans 14 amino acids. Germline-derived CDR1 and CDR2 are SGHRS and YFSETQ. The CDR3, as DNA: TGCGCCAGCAGCTTGGAGGCCGCCGGGTGGGGCTACACCTTC. Translation: CASSLEAAGWGYTF.

This chain joins TRBV6-1 and TRBJ1-2, with unresolved D. The length of the CDR3 is 14 residues. V was cut by 1 base and J by 4 bases, with 10 bases left in between. Germline V lookup: CDR1 MNHNS, CDR2 SASEGT. Here the CDR3 reads CASSEVPRGYGYTF. The CDR3 DNA is TGTGCCAGCAGTGAAGTCCCCCGGGGCTATGGCTACACCTTC.

This clone was detected a few times. The V call is TRBV5-1, the J call TRBJ1-6; TRBD1 matches 7 bases. The junction had 3 bases not matched to a gene; V was cut back by 7 bases and J by 5 bases. The CDR3 extends over 13 amino acids. The germline CDR1 and CDR2 sequences are SGHRS and YFSETQ. The CDR3 DNA reads TGCGCCAGCTTCGACAGGGATAATTCACCCCTCCACTTT. This codes for CASFDRDNSPLHF.

The J gene is TRBJ2-2, the V gene TRBV7-6, with D unresolved. The CDR3 consists of 15 residues. Between the trimmed V and J ends, which lost 7 bases and 4 bases, there was a span of 16 bases. Germline-derived CDR1 and CDR2 are SGHVS and FNYEAQ. The CDR3 DNA sequence: TGTGCCAGCAACTTTCAGAGTGCGGCCACCGGGGAGCTGTTTTTT. Protein: CASNFQSAATGELFF. The full variable domain, rest sourced from reference TRBV7-6 and TRBJ2-2, is GAGVSQSPRYKVTKRGQDVALRCDPISGHVSLYWYRQALGQGPEFLTYFNYEAQQDKSGLPNDRFSAERPEGSISTLTIQRTEQRDSAMYRCASNFQSAATGELFFGEGSRLTVL.

This chain's CDR3 is CASSLRLAGSPGTDTQYF. As DNA, the CDR3 is TGTGCCAGCAGCTTACGGCTAGCGGGATCCCCTGGCACAGATACGCAGTATTTT. The chain uses TRBV13 and TRBJ2-3, with TRBD2 identical over 9 bases. The CDR3 loop spans 18 amino acids. V lost 2 bases, J lost 1 base, and 10 bases stayed unmatched. Germline CDR1 is PRHDT and CDR2 is FYEKMQ (reference sequence).

V and J are TRBV27 and TRBJ2-3; TRBD2 aligns across 10 bases. The length of the CDR3 is 16 residues. The ends lost 5 bases at V and 1 base at J; junction bases unmatched: 6. Germline loops: CDR1 MNHEY, CDR2 SMNVEV (reference sequence). The CDR3 sequence: CASSTWTSGRTDTQYF. The CDR3, as DNA: TGTGCCAGCAGTACCTGGACTAGCGGCCGCACAGATACGCAGTATTTT.

The rearrangement links TRBV19 to TRBJ1-5, with D hard to call. CDR3 length: 15 amino acids. Germline CDR1 reads LNHDA; CDR2 reads SQIVND (reference sequence). V lost 8 bases and J 2 bases, leaving 16 bases between the germline ends. The CDR3 loop is CASSPGPAGNQPQHF. The CDR3 DNA is TGTGCCAGTTCCCCCGGCCCCGCGGGCAATCAGCCCCAGCATTTT.

This clone was observed a handful of times. The chain employs TRBV3-1 (or the pseudogene TRBV3-2) and TRBJ2-7; tentative D call: TRBD1 (6 bases). The CDR3 is 14 amino acids. The germline V gene encodes CDR1 LGHDT and CDR2 YNNKEL (reference sequence). Deletions cut 0 bases from V and 7 bases from J, with 13 bases between. CDR3 coding DNA: TGTGCCAGCAGCCAAGATCCCCAGGGGCGTGAGCAGTACTTC. Its protein product is CASSQDPQGREQYF.

In DNA form, the CDR3 reads TGTGCCAGCAGTGTTGACAGACCTTTGAACACTGAAGCTTTCTTT. Encoded protein: CASSVDRPLNTEAFF. The rearrangement joins TRBV25-1 to TRBJ1-1; the D gene is possibly TRBD1 (5 bases). V shed 4 bases and J shed 0 bases, with 12 bases lying between them. This CDR3 region has 15 residues. The germline V gene has CDR1 MGHDK and CDR2 SYGVNS.

The rearrangement joins TRBV28 to TRBJ2-1; D unclear. The V end was cut by 7 bases, the J end by 5 bases, with 15 bases between. Germline V gene lookup returns CDR1 MDHEN and CDR2 SYDVKM. CDR3 length: 14 amino acids. The CDR3 DNA is TGTGCCAGCACCGAAAAGCGCGCCCACAATGAGCAGTTCTTC. Encoded protein: CASTEKRAHNEQFF.

The V gene is TRBV2, the J gene TRBJ1-1; no firm D call. The CDR3 is 13 residues long. With 3 bases removed from V and 1 base from J, the gap between germline ends came to 6 bases. From germline, CDR1 is SNHLY and CDR2 FYNNEI. Here the CDR3 DNA reads TGTGCCAGCAGTGACGACAAGAACACTGAAGCTTTCTTT. Protein sequence: CASSDDKNTEAFF.

This clone was picked up a small number of times. The chain links TRBV9 to TRBJ2-5, with 10 positions matching TRBD1. Germline CDR1 SGDLS, CDR2 YYNGEE. V trimming: 0 bases; J trimming: 4 bases; junction bases outside the gene matches: 9. This CDR3 spans 17 amino acids. CDR3 bases: TGTGCCAGCAGCGTAGGCCCGACAGGGGGCTTGGGAGAGACCCAGTACTTC. Protein product: CASSVGPTGGLGETQYF.